This T cell receptor beta chain derives from a study of CD8 T cells in Susac syndrome. RNA totalling roughly 0.45 to 1 ug underwent reverse transcription with random hexamers. A multiplex approach, immunoSEQ multiplex PCR, amplified TCR beta CDR3 across 54 Vbeta and 13 Jbeta. One entry per CDR3 protein, called by TCRdb with MiXCR from the immunoSEQ multiplex PCR reads. The sample consists of fewer than 140,000 distinct CDR3 sequences, approximately 95% of them appearing once. Study-wide results and caveats: Among active patients and in TEMRA cells, CD8+ clonal expansion in Susac reached its peak.

Turning to this clonotype: The antigen is not known.

V dropped 6 bases and J dropped 6 bases, with 7 bases sitting between them. CDR3 length: 11 residues. The sequence came from a human donor with Susac syndrome. The chain uses TRBV12-3 or TRBV12-4 and TRBJ2-3, with D hard to call. What was sequenced was CD8+ T cells from PBMCs. CDR3 in DNA: TGTGCCAGCAGGCATGTGGATACGCAGTATTTT. Protein sequence: CASRHVDTQYF.